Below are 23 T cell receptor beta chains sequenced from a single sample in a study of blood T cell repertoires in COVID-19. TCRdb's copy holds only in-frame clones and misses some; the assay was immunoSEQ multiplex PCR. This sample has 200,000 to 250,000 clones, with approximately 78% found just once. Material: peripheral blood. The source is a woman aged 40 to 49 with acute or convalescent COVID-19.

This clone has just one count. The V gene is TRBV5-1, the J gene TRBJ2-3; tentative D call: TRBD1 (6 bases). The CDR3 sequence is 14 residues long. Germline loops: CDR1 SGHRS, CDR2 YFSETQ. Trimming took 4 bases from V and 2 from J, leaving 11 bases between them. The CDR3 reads CASSRQEITDTQYF. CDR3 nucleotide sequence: TGCGCCAGCAGCCGACAGGAGATCACAGATACGCAGTATTTT.

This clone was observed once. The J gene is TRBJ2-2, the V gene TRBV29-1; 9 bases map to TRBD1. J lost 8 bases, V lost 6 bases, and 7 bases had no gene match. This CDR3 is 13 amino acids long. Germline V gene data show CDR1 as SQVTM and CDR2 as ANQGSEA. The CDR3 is CSVAGQGKGELFF. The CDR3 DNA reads TGCAGCGTGGCGGGACAGGGTAAAGGGGAGCTGTTTTTT.

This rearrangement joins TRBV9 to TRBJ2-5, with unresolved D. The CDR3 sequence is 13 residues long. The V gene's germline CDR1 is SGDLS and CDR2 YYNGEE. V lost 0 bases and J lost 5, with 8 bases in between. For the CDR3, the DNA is TGTGCCAGCAGCGTAGGGATCGGGGAGACCCAGTACTTC. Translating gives CASSVGIGETQYF.

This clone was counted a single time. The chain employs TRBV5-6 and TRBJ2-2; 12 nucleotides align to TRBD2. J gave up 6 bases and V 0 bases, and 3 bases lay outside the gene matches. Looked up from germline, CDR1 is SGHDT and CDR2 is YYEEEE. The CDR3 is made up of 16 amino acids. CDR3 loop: CASSLAASGGAGELFF. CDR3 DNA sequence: TGTGCCAGCAGCTTGGCGGCTAGCGGGGGGGCCGGGGAGCTGTTTTTT.

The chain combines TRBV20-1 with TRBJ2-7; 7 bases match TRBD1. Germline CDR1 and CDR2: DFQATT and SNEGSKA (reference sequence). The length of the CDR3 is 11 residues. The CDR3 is CPEDRSYEQYF. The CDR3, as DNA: TGCCCGGAGGACAGGTCCTACGAGCAGTACTTC.

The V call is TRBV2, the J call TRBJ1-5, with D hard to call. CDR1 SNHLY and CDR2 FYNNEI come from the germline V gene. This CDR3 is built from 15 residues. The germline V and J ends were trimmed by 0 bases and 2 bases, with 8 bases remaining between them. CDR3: CASSEASFGNQPQHF. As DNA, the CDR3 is TGTGCCAGCAGTGAAGCATCATTTGGCAATCAGCCCCAGCATTTT.

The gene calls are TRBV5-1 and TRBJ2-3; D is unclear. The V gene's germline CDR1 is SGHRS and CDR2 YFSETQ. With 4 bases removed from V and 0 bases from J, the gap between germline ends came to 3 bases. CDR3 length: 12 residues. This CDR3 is CASSLSTDTQYF. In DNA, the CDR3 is TGCGCCAGCAGCCTCAGCACAGATACGCAGTATTTT.

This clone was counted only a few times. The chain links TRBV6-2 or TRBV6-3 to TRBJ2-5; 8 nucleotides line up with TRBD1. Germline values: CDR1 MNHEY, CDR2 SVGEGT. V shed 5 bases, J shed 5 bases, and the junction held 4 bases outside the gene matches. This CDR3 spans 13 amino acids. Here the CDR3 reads CASSQQGVETQYF. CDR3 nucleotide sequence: TGTGCCAGCAGTCAACAGGGGGTGGAGACCCAGTACTTC.

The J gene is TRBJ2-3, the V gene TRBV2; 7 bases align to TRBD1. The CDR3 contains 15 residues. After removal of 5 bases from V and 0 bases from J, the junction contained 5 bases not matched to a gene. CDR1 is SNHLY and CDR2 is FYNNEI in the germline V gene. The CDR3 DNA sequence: TGTGCCAGCAGTCGGGGACAGCTGAGCACAGATACGCAGTATTTT. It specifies CASSRGQLSTDTQYF.

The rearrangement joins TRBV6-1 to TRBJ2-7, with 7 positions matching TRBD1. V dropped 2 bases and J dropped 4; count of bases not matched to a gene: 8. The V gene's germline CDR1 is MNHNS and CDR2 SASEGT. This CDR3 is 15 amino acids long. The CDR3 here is CASSESPGQIYEQYF. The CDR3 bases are TGTGCCAGCAGTGAAAGCCCGGGACAGATTTACGAGCAGTACTTC.

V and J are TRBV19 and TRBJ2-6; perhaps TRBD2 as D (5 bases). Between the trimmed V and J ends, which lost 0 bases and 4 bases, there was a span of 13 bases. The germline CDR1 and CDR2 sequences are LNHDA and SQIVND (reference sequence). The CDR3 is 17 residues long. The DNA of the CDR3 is TGTGCCAGTAGTATAGATCGATCGGGGAACGGGGCCAACGTCCTGACTTTC. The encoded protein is CASSIDRSGNGANVLTF. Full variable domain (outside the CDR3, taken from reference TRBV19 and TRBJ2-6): DGGITQSPKYLFRKEGQNVTLSCEQNLNHDAMYWYRQDPGQGLRLIYYSQIVNDFQKGDIAEGYSVSREKKESFPLTVTSAQKNPTAFYLCASSIDRSGNGANVLTFGAGSRLTVL.

CDR3 bases: TGTGCCAGCAGCGTAGATTACTCTGGGACCCAGTACTTC. It codes for CASSVDYSGTQYF. V is TRBV9 and J is TRBJ2-5; D is unresolved. Deletions cut 0 bases from V and 7 bases from J, with 10 bases between. The CDR3 contains 13 residues. The V gene's germline CDR1 is SGDLS and CDR2 YYNGEE. Drawing the rest from reference TRBV9 and TRBJ2-5, the complete variable domain is DSGVTQTPKHLITATGQRVTLRCSPRSGDLSVYWYQQSLDQGLQFLIQYYNGEERAKGNILERFSAQQFPDLHSELNLSSLELGDSALYFCASSVDYSGTQYFGPGTRLLVL.

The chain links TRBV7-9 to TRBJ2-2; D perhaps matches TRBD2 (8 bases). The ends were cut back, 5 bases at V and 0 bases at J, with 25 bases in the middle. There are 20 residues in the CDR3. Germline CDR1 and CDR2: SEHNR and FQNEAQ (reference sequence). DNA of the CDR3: TGTGCCAGCAGCACCCGGACAGGACTCACTAGCGGACCGAACACCGGGGAGCTGTTTTTT. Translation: CASSTRTGLTSGPNTGELFF.

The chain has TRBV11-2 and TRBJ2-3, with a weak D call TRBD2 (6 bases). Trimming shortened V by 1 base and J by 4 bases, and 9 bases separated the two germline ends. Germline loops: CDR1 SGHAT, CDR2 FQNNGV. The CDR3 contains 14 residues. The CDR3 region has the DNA TGTGCCAGCAGCTTAGCTGGGGGGTCAGATACGCAGTATTTT. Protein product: CASSLAGGSDTQYF.

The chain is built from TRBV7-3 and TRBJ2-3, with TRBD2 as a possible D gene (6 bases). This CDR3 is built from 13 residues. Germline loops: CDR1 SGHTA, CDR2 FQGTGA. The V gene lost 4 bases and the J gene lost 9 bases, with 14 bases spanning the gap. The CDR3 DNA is TGTGCCAGCAGCTCCCGGGGGTCCGGGACGCAGTATTTT. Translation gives CASSSRGSGTQYF.

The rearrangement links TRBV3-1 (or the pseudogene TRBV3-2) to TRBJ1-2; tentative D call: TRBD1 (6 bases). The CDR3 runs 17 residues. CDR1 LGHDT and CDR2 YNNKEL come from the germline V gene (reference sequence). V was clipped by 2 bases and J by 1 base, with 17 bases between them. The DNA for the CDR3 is TGTGCCAGCAGCCAAAAGACCCGGACAGCCTTTAACTATGGCTACACCTTC. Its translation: CASSQKTRTAFNYGYTF.

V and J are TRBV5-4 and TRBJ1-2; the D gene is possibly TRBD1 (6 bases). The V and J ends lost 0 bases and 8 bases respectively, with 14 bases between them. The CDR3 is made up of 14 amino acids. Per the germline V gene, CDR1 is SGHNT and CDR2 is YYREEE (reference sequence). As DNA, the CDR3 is TGTGCCAGCAGCTTGGAGCAGGGGATTGGAGGCTACACCTTC. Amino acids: CASSLEQGIGGYTF.

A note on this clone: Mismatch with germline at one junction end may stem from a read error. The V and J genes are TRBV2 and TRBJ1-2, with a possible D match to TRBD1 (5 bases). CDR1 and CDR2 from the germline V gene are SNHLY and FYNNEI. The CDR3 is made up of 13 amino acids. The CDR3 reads CASSVREGIGCAF. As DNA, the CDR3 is TGTGCCAGCAGTGTCAGGGAGGGAATTGGCTGCGCCTTC.

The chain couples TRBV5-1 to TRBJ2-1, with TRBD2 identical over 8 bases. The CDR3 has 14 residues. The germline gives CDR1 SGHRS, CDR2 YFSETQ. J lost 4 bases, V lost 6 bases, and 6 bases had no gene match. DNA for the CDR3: TGCGCCAGCACTCAAAGCGGGGGTTACAATGAGCAGTTCTTC. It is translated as CASTQSGGYNEQFF.

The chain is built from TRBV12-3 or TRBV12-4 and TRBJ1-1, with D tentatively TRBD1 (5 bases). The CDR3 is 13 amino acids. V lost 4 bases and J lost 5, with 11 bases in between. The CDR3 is CASSSQGLTEAFF. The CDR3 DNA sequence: TGTGCCAGCAGTTCTCAGGGTCTGACTGAAGCTTTCTTT.

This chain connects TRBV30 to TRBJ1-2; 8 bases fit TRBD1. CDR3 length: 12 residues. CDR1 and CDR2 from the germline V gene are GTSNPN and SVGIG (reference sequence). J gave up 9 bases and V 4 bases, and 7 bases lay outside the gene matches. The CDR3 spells CAWMGQVGSYTF. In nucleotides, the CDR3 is TGTGCCTGGATGGGACAGGTGGGAAGCTACACCTTC.

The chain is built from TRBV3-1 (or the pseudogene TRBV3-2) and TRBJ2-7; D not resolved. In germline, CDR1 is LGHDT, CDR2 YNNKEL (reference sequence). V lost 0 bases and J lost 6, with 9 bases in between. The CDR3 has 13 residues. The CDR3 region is CASSQDLRSEQYF. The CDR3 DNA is TGTGCCAGCAGCCAAGATCTTAGGAGCGAGCAGTACTTC.

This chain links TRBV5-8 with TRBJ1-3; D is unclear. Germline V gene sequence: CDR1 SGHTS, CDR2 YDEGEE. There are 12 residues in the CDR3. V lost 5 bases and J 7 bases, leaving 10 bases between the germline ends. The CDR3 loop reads CASRTQRNTIYF. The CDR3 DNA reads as TGTGCCAGCAGAACCCAGAGGAACACCATATATTTT.